This entry concerns a single T cell receptor beta chain. Assay: immunoSEQ multiplex PCR; the TCRdb copy retains only in-frame clones and omits some. The data show around 13,000 clones, around 30% seen once. The record originates from a study of graft-versus-host responses after intestinal transplantation. As for the study in general: Transplant types were multivisceral, liver-intestinal, or isolated intestinal. All recipients got anti-thymocyte globulin induction, then tacrolimus and steroids for approximately 3 years.

Responders labeled with CFSE (approximately 200,000) were plated with approximately 200,000 irradiated, violet-dye-labeled stimulators. Study outcomes and limitations: Recipient marrow showed GvH clones, some seen first in ileum or blood. Early declines in HvG clones that occurred post-transplant were associated with peak circulating GvH clone levels.

Germline values: CDR1 SNHLY, CDR2 FYNNEI. The CDR3 is 13 amino acids. Trimming left V 9 bases short and J 2 bases short, with 13 bases between. The sample here was alloreactive CD8+ T cells from a mixed lymphocyte reaction culture, taken before intestinal transplant. The sample's subset: CFSE-low proliferating T cells sorted from roughly 6-day pre-transplant mixed lymphocyte reaction (GvH or HvG direction). The chain has TRBV2 and TRBJ1-1; no reliable D call. The receptor comes from a human patient who received an intestinal transplant. The CDR3 bases are TGTGCCAGTAAAAGGACGGGAAACACTGAAGCTTTCTTT. It is translated as CASKRTGNTEAFF.